These 3 T cell receptor beta chains were sequenced from one sample in a study of shared clonotypes between healthy human individuals. Method: immunoSEQ multiplex PCR; TCRdb's copy keeps in-frame clones and lacks some. The data show some 2,500,000 clones, approximately 93% seen once. Material: naive CD4+ T cells from PBMCs. The subset denotes: CD45RA+ positively selected. These TCRs come from a man between 18 and 35 years old in good health. Some clones in this sample may be carry-over from other donors' samples.

This clone has more than one count but fewer than ten. The gene calls are TRBV14 and TRBJ1-1; D not resolved. Germline CDR1 reads SGHDN; CDR2 reads FVKESK. The CDR3 has 13 residues. The germline V and J ends were trimmed by 1 base and 5 bases, with 8 bases remaining between them. CDR3 protein: CASSQVLGTEAFF. The CDR3 bases are TGTGCCAGCAGCCAAGTGTTAGGTACTGAAGCTTTCTTT.

This clone was picked up one time. CDR3 coding DNA: TGTGCCAGCAGCTTCTCACCGACTAGCGGGAGGGTGAGAGAGACCCAGTACTTC. Translating it yields CASSFSPTSGRVRETQYF. The rearrangement uses TRBV5-4 and TRBJ2-5, with 14 bases that match TRBD2. The length of the CDR3 is 18 residues. The J segment lost 4 bases and the V segment lost 2 bases, leaving 10 bases of the junction unmatched. CDR1 SGHNT and CDR2 YYREEE come from the germline V gene (reference sequence).

The CDR3 sequence: CASINPSGRYEQYF. The CDR3 DNA sequence: TGTGCCAGCATCAACCCCAGCGGGAGATACGAGCAGTACTTC. The chain recombines TRBV7-2 with TRBJ2-7, with 8 bases lining up with TRBD2. The trim removed 7 bases at V and 4 bases at J, leaving 9 bases unmatched. The CDR3 has 14 amino acids. In germline, CDR1 is SGHTA, CDR2 FQGNSA.